The clone carrying this TCR beta chain was seen a handful of times. The antigen is not known. TCRdb's copy holds only in-frame clones and misses some; the assay was immunoSEQ multiplex PCR. The sample records about 110,000 clones, 93% being singletons. V was pared by 0 bases and J by 5 bases, with 1 base of the junction left unmatched. CDR3 size: 14 residues. Looked up from germline, CDR1 is KGHSH and CDR2 is LQKENI. The sample comes from a study of graft-versus-host responses after intestinal transplantation. Findings and caveats of the study: Declines in HvG clones occurring early post-transplant were associated with peak circulating GvH clone levels. Within allografts, high graft-versus-host to host-versus-graft clonal ratios were seen among patients with graft-donor T cell macrochimerism.

The sequencing used unstimulated CD8+ T cells sorted from spleen or lymph node cells, collected before intestinal transplant. V usage is TRBV18 and J usage is TRBJ1-2, with 9 positions matching TRBD1. This TCR derives from a human donor who received an intestinal transplant. The DNA for the CDR3 is TGTGCCAGCTCACCACCGGGACAGGGATATGGCTACACCTTC. Translated: CASSPPGQGYGYTF.